Listed below are T cell receptor beta chains from one sample, sequenced in a study of blood T cells in healthy people across ages. TCRdb called the 5' RACE reads again in MiXCR, with one record for every CDR3 protein. In the table there are roughly 1.5 million distinct CDR3 sequences, roughly 43% of which are singletons. The sequenced material came from blood. The receptor source for this set is a woman between 18 and 29 years old in good health. Each CDR3 is given with its conserved first and last residue. The D gene is left open where the match is weak. Where a row states a size, it is once, few, many or the class of an expanded clone; other rows omit it.

TRBV4-1	TRBD2	TRBJ2-5	NA	TGCGCCATCAGCCAAGATTTACAGGGACTAGCGGCGTCTCAAGAGACCCAGTACTTC	CAISQDLQGLAASQETQYF
TRBV20-1	TRBD2	TRBJ2-1	few	TGCAGTGCCCAGGGACTAGCGGGGGGCTTCTCCTACAATGAGCAGTTCTTC	CSAQGLAGGFSYNEQFF
TRBV13	NA	TRBJ2-1	NA	TGTGCCAGCAGCCAAACAATACAGGGAGTAAGGGAGCAGTTCTTC	CASSQTIQGVREQFF
TRBV9	TRBD1	TRBJ2-5	few	TGTGCCAGCAGCCTAGGAGGGACAGGGGTCCTTCAAGAGACCCAGTACTTC	CASSLGGTGVLQETQYF
TRBV11-1	NA	TRBJ1-1	NA	TGTGCCAGCAGCTTTGACTACCCGGAGTCTGAAGCTTGCTTT	CASSFDYPESEACF
TRBV12-3/TRBV12-4	TRBD2	TRBJ2-3	few	TGTGCCAGCAGTAGGACTAGCGGGGCGAATACGCAGTATTTT	CASSRTSGANTQYF
TRBV5-6	TRBD1	TRBJ2-7	NA	TGTGCCAGCAGCCCCACCCCAGGGGGCTACGAGCAGTACTTC	CASSPTPGGYEQYF
TRBV11-2	TRBD2	TRBJ2-1	few	TGTGCCAGCAGCTTATGGACCAAGCGGGAACCCTACAATGAGCAGTTCTTC	CASSLWTKREPYNEQFF
TRBV21-1	NA	TRBJ1-1	NA	TGTGCCCCTCACAAGAGGGACTTAGAAGCTTTCTTT	CAPHKRDLEAFF
TRBV20-1	NA	TRBJ2-1	few	TGCAGTGCTACCCTGGACAATGAGCAGTTCTTC	CSATLDNEQFF
TRBV5-1	NA	TRBJ2-2	NA	TGCGCCAGCAGCTTGAAGGGGTCCGGGGAGCTGTTTTTT	CASSLKGSGELFF
TRBV29-1	TRBD2	TRBJ2-7	NA	TGCAGCGCTAAGCGGACTAGCGGGAGAGACGAGCAGTACTTC	CSAKRTSGRDEQYF
TRBV4-2	TRBD2	TRBJ2-2	few	TGTGCCAGCAGCCAAGAGAGCGGGGTTCCCGGGGAGCTGTTTTTT	CASSQESGVPGELFF
TRBV12-3/TRBV12-4	NA	TRBJ1-2	NA	TGTGCCAGCAGCTCAATCGATACGTTGCGTAGGCCCTATGGCTACACCTTC	CASSSIDTLRRPYGYTF
TRBV24-1	TRBD2	TRBJ2-1	NA	TGTGCCACCAGTGATCCGGCTAGCGGGAAGGCCTACAATGAGCAGTTCTTC	CATSDPASGKAYNEQFF
TRBV10-3	NA	TRBJ1-2	many	TGTGCCATCAGTGCGGGACTAGCCTATGGCTACACCTTC	CAISAGLAYGYTF
TRBV3-1	NA	TRBJ1-1	NA	TGTGCCAGCAGCCAGGCAGGGTTGGACACTGAAGCTTTCTTT	CASSQAGLDTEAFF
TRBV20-1	NA	TRBJ2-5	few	TGCAGTGCAGACCAAGAGACCCAGTACTTC	CSADQETQYF
TRBV5-1	NA	TRBJ2-3	NA	TGCGCCAGCAGCTACCACAGTAATACGCAGTATTTT	CASSYHSNTQYF
TRBV27	NA	TRBJ2-7	NA	TGTGCCAGCAGGCTAGCTAGGGGGAGCGAGCAGTACTTC	CASRLARGSEQYF